This TCR beta chain was sequenced in a study of a mutant IDH1 vaccine in newly diagnosed glioma. About the study: Patients received vaccination from 4-6 weeks after radiotherapy alone, or with temozolomide cycles. Mean patient age was about 44 years; around 62% were male and roughly 38% female. Points from the study as a whole: It was about 95% of patients that developed vaccine-induced immune responses.

The time point denotes: week 35, safety follow-up. The investigators gave 300 ug of mutant IDH1 20-mer peptide in each vaccine dose, together with topical imiquimod. Donors harbored newly found WHO grade 3 or 4 IDH1-mutant, ATRX-lost astrocytomas. Data came from immunoSEQ multiplex PCR; TCRdb stores just in-frame clones and leaves some out. The sample consists of some 60,000 clones, roughly 76% of them appearing once. Remarks on this clone: Its cognate antigen is unknown.

The CDR3 sequence is 17 residues long. Trimming pared 4 bases from V and 4 bases from J, leaving 22 bases between. From germline, CDR1 is SNHLY and CDR2 FYNNEI. V gene TRBV2 combines with J gene TRBJ1-1; D gene uncertain. Sequencing used PBMCs, obtained from a glioma patient whose treatment included an IDH1 peptide vaccine. This TCR was recovered from a man aged 35 to 55 with glioma. The CDR3 DNA sequence: TGTGCCAGCAGTGTAAAAATGGACGAGGTTTCGGGCACTGAAGCTTTCTTT. This codes for CASSVKMDEVSGTEAFF.